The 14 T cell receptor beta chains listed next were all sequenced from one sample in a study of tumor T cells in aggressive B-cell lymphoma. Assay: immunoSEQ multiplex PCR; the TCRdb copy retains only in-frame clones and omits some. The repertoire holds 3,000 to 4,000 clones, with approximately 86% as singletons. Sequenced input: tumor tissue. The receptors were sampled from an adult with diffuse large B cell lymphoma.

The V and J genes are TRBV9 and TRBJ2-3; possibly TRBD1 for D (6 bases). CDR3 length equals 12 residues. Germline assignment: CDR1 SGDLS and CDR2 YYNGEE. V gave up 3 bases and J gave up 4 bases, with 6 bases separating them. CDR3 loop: CASSEGADTQYF. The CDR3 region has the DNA TGTGCCAGCAGCGAGGGGGCAGATACGCAGTATTTT.

The CDR3 DNA follows: TGTGCCAGCAGCGTAGAGGTTCGTGGAGGGGGGGGGAACACTGAAGCTTTCTTT. Its translation: CASSVEVRGGGGNTEAFF. The chain is built from TRBV9 and TRBJ1-1; weak D call: TRBD1 (6 bases). Trimming pared 0 bases from V and 1 base from J, leaving 19 bases between. This CDR3 has 18 amino acids. Per germline, CDR1 SGDLS and CDR2 YYNGEE. Based on the CDR3 plus reference TRBV9 and TRBJ1-1, the full variable domain is DSGVTQTPKHLITATGQRVTLRCSPRSGDLSVYWYQQSLDQGLQFLIQYYNGEERAKGNILERFSAQQFPDLHSELNLSSLELGDSALYFCASSVEVRGGGGNTEAFFGQGTRLTVV.

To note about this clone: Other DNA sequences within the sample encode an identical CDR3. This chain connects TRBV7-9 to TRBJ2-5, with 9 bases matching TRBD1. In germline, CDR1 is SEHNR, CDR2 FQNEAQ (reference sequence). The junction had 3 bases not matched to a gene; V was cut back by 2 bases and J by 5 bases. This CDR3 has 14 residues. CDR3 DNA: TGTGCCAGCAGCTTACGACAGGGGGGGGAGACCCAGTACTTC. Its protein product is CASSLRQGGETQYF.

As DNA, the CDR3 is TGTGCCGGCGGGACAGAGGGCGGTGAAAAACTGTTTTTT. This sequence encodes CAGGTEGGEKLFF. The rearrangement joins TRBV6-1 to TRBJ1-4, with 7 nucleotides matching TRBD1. With 11 bases clipped from V and 7 bases from J, the junction kept 10 bases outside the gene matches. Germline CDR1 MNHNS, CDR2 SASEGT. The CDR3 length is 13 residues.

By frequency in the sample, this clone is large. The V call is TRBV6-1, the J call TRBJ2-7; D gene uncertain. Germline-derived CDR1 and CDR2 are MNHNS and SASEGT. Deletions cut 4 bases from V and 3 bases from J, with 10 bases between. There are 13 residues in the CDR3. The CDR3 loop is CASSVGSDYEQYF. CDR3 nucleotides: TGTGCCAGCAGTGTAGGCAGCGACTACGAGCAGTACTTC.

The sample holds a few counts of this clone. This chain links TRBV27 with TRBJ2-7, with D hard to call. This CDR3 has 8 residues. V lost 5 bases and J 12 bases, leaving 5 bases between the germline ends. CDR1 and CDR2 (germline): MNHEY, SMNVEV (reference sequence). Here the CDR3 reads CASSGRYF. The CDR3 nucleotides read TGTGCCAGCAGTGGGCGGTACTTC.

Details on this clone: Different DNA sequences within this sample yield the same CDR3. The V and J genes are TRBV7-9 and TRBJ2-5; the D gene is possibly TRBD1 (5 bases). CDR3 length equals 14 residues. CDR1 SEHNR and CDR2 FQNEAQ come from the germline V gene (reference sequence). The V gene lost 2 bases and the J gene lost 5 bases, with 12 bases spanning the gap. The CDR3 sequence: CASSLRQGGETQYF. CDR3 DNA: TGTGCCAGCAGCTTACGGCAGGGTGGGGAGACCCAGTACTTC.

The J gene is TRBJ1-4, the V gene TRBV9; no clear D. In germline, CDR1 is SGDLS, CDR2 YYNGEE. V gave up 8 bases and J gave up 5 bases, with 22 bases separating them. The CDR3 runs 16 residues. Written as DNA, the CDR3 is TGTGCCAGAGGGTCGGAACAACAGCGGGAAAATGAAAAACTGTTTTTT. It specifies CARGSEQQRENEKLFF.

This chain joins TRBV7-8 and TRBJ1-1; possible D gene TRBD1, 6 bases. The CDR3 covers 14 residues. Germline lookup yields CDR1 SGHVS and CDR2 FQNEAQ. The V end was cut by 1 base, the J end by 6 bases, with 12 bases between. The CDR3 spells CASSLGGSGAEAFF. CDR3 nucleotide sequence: TGTGCCAGCAGCTTAGGGGGCTCAGGGGCTGAAGCTTTCTTT. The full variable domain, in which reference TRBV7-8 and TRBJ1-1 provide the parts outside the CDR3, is GAGVSQSPRYKVAKRGQDVALRCDPISGHVSLFWYQQALGQGPEFLTYFQNEAQLDKSGLPSDRFFAERPEGSVSTLKIQRTQQEDSAVYLCASSLGGSGAEAFFGQGTRLTVV.

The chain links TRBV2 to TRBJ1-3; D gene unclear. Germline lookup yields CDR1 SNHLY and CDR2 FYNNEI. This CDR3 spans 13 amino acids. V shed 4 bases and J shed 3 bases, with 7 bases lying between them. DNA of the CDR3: TGTGCCAGCAGTGTCGCGTATGGAAACACCATATATTTT. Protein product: CASSVAYGNTIYF.

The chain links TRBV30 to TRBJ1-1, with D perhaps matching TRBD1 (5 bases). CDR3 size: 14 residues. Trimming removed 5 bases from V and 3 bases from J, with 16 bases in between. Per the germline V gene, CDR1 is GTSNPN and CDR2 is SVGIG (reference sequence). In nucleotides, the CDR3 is TGTGCCTGGCGGAAAGGAGGGGCGGACACTGAAGCTTTCTTT. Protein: CAWRKGGADTEAFF.

For the CDR3, the DNA is TGTGCCAGTAGTATCCGACAGCCCAATCAGCCCCAGCATTTT. Translating gives CASSIRQPNQPQHF. This sequence joins TRBV19 and TRBJ1-5; perhaps TRBD1 as D (5 bases). CDR3 length equals 14 residues. Trimming removed 3 bases from V and 3 bases from J, with 9 bases in between. The germline V gene has CDR1 LNHDA and CDR2 SQIVND (reference sequence).

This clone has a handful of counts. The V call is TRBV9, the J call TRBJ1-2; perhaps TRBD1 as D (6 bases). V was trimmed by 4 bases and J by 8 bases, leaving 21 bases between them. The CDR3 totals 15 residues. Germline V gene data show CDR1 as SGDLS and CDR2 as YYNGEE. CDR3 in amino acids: CASSLRGGAVEGYTF. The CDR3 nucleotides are TGTGCCAGCAGCCTGCGGGGGGGGGCCGTAGAAGGCTACACCTTC.

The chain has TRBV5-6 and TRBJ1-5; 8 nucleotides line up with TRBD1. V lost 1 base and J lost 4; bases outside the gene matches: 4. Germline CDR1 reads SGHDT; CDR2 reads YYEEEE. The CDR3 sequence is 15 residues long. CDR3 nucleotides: TGTGCCAGCAGCTTGTACAGGGGGAATAATCAGCCCCAGCATTTT. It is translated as CASSLYRGNNQPQHF. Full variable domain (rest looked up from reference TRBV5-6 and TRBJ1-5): DAGVTQSPTHLIKTRGQQVTLRCSPKSGHDTVSWYQQALGQGPQFIFQYYEEEERQRGNFPDRFSGHQFPNYSSELNVNALLLGDSALYLCASSLYRGNNQPQHFGDGTRLSIL.